The 22 T cell receptor beta chains below were found in one sample sequenced in a study of T cell responses to AZD1222 COVID-19 vaccine. Clones were read by immunoSEQ multiplex PCR, and TCRdb kept only the in-frame ones, dropping some. The data contain 150,000 or so clones, 85% to 95% of them singletons. Specimen: peripheral blood, collected on day 0 of MenACWY control vaccination. These receptors came from an adult in good health.

The table lists this clone with a count of one. This chain links TRBV4-3 with TRBJ1-2; no firm D call. Between the trimmed V and J ends, which lost 0 bases and 4 bases, there was a span of 9 bases. The CDR3 consists of 14 residues. Germline CDR1 and CDR2: LGHNA and YSLEER. The CDR3 DNA reads TGCGCCAGCAGCCAAGATATCCGTACCTATGGCTACACCTTC. Encoded protein: CASSQDIRTYGYTF.

V usage is TRBV2 and J usage is TRBJ1-1; D is ambiguous. The ends were cut back, 7 bases at V and 1 base at J, with 13 bases in the middle. The germline V gene has CDR1 SNHLY and CDR2 FYNNEI. CDR3 length equals 14 residues. The CDR3: CASTSDGGNTEAFF. The CDR3 DNA reads TGTGCCAGCACTAGTGACGGCGGGAACACTGAAGCTTTCTTT.

The chain couples TRBV7-2 to TRBJ1-1, with D possibly matching TRBD1 (6 bases). CDR3 length: 14 amino acids. Trimming left V 1 base short and J 4 bases short, with 10 bases between. CDR1 is SGHTA and CDR2 is FQGNSA in the germline V gene. CDR3 residues: CASSLDREATEAFF. CDR3 coding DNA: TGTGCCAGCAGCTTAGACAGGGAGGCCACTGAAGCTTTCTTT.

The rearrangement links TRBV7-9 to TRBJ2-7; tentative D call: TRBD1 (6 bases). With 0 bases removed from V and 3 bases from J, the gap between germline ends came to 15 bases. Germline V gene lookup returns CDR1 SEHNR and CDR2 FQNEAQ (reference sequence). The CDR3 consists of 16 residues. The CDR3 DNA sequence: TGTGCCAGCAGCTTAGCGCTTGGACAGAACGGCTACGAGCAGTACTTC. The encoded protein is CASSLALGQNGYEQYF. Full variable domain (missing parts from reference TRBV7-9 and TRBJ2-7): DTGVSQNPRHKITKRGQNVTFRCDPISEHNRLYWYRQTLGQGPEFLTYFQNEAQLEKSRLLSDRFSAERPKGSFSTLEIQRTEQGDSAMYLCASSLALGQNGYEQYFGPGTRLTVT.

The chain recombines TRBV27 with TRBJ1-1, with D perhaps matching TRBD1 (5 bases). Trimming took off 0 bases at V and 2 bases at J, with 7 bases between the two ends. This CDR3 is built from 14 residues. Germline values: CDR1 MNHEY, CDR2 SMNVEV (reference sequence). CDR3 protein: CASSLSRGNTEAFF. The CDR3 nucleotides read TGTGCCAGCAGTTTATCAAGGGGAAACACTGAAGCTTTCTTT.

The rearrangement uses TRBV4-3 and TRBJ2-3; D is undetermined. Germline CDR1 LGHNA, CDR2 YSLEER. The germline V and J ends were trimmed by 3 bases and 5 bases, with 9 bases remaining between them. The CDR3 spans 13 residues. The CDR3 protein is CASSHGLRDTQYF. For the CDR3, the DNA is TGCGCCAGCAGCCATGGCCTGAGAGATACGCAGTATTTT.

The chain couples TRBV7-9 to TRBJ1-5; the D gene is possibly TRBD1 (5 bases). From germline, CDR1 is SEHNR and CDR2 FQNEAQ (reference sequence). V lost 1 base and J lost 2, with 6 bases in between. The CDR3 consists of 14 residues. As DNA, the CDR3 is TGTGCCAGCAGCTTAGGGGGGGGCAATCAGCCCCAGCATTTT. Protein: CASSLGGGNQPQHF.

The CDR3 sequence: CASSVGEDTQYF. CDR3 in DNA: TGTGCCAGCAGCGTAGGGGAAGATACGCAGTATTTT. The gene calls are TRBV9 and TRBJ2-3; D gene ambiguous. The germline V and J ends were trimmed by 0 bases and 5 bases, with 4 bases remaining between them. The CDR3 runs to 12 residues. The germline V gene encodes CDR1 SGDLS and CDR2 YYNGEE.

J is TRBJ2-5 and V is TRBV10-3; TRBD2 matches 12 bases. The V segment lost 6 bases and the J segment 1 base; nucleotides outside the gene matches: 6. Germline-derived CDR1 and CDR2 are ENHRY and SYGVKD. The CDR3 consists of 16 residues. The CDR3 region has the DNA TGTGCCATCAGCCCCGGGACTAGCGGGCGCCAAGAGACCCAGTACTTC. Translating it yields CAISPGTSGRQETQYF.

CDR3 amino acids: CASSQVKGRSNQPQHF. The DNA for the CDR3 is TGCGCCAGCAGCCAAGTAAAGGGTAGAAGCAATCAGCCCCAGCATTTT. The chain is built from TRBV4-1 and TRBJ1-5; D gene unclear. V shed 1 base and J shed 1 base, with 11 bases lying between them. CDR3 length: 16 residues. CDR1 and CDR2 (germline): MGHRA, YSYEKL.

The chain employs TRBV30 and TRBJ1-4; possible D gene TRBD1, 5 bases. The V gene's germline CDR1 is GTSNPN and CDR2 SVGIG (reference sequence). This CDR3 region has 15 residues. Trimming shortened V by 1 base and J by 12 bases, and 21 bases separated the two germline ends. DNA for the CDR3: TGTGCCTGGAGTGCCTCCGGGGCCGGGGTTTTGCAACTGTTTTTT. Protein: CAWSASGAGVLQLFF.

The rearrangement joins TRBV6-5 to TRBJ1-1; D remains ambiguous. Germline CDR1 MNHEY, CDR2 SVGAGI. This CDR3 has 14 amino acids. Trimming took 6 bases from V and 5 from J, leaving 16 bases between them. CDR3: CASSPVGRRTEAFF. In nucleotides, the CDR3 is TGTGCCAGCAGCCCAGTGGGCAGGAGGACTGAAGCTTTCTTT.

The rearrangement uses TRBV4-1 and TRBJ1-1, with TRBD1 identical over 7 bases. The V segment lost 1 base and the J segment 11 bases; nucleotides outside the gene matches: 10. Germline loops: CDR1 MGHRA, CDR2 YSYEKL. The CDR3 has 14 residues. The CDR3 spells CASSQVEGARWAFF. The DNA of the CDR3 is TGCGCCAGCAGCCAAGTGGAGGGGGCGAGGTGGGCTTTCTTT.

The chain employs TRBV7-9 and TRBJ1-1, with 8 positions matching TRBD1. V lost 5 bases to trimming and J lost 6 bases; unmatched junction nucleotides: 14. The CDR3 spans 16 residues. Germline lookup yields CDR1 SEHNR and CDR2 FQNEAQ (reference sequence). The DNA for the CDR3 is TGTGCCAGCAGCATATTACTTATCGACAGGGGCGCTGAAGCTTTCTTT. Protein: CASSILLIDRGAEAFF. The full variable domain, in which reference TRBV7-9 and TRBJ1-1 provide the parts outside the CDR3, is DTGVSQNPRHKITKRGQNVTFRCDPISEHNRLYWYRQTLGQGPEFLTYFQNEAQLEKSRLLSDRFSAERPKGSFSTLEIQRTEQGDSAMYLCASSILLIDRGAEAFFGQGTRLTVV.

V is TRBV12-2 and J is TRBJ1-1. TRBV12-2 is a recognized pseudogene. This CDR3 spans 17 amino acids. CDR3 nucleotide sequence: TGTGCAAGTCGCTTAGGAGGGTGTAGGACCCTTAACACTGAAGCTTTCTTT. It yields the protein CASRLGGCRTLNTEAFF.

This chain joins TRBV28 and TRBJ1-1; the D is unclear. V was clipped by 3 bases and J by 8 bases, with 13 bases between them. Germline-derived CDR1 and CDR2 are MDHEN and SYDVKM. CDR3 length equals 13 residues. The CDR3: CASSLKDWNEAFF. The CDR3 DNA is TGTGCCAGCAGTTTGAAAGACTGGAACGAAGCTTTCTTT.

The genes are TRBV2 and TRBJ1-2, with 7 bases that match TRBD1. Germline assignment: CDR1 SNHLY and CDR2 FYNNEI. V dropped 5 bases and J dropped 5; count of bases not matched to a gene: 8. The CDR3 has 14 amino acids. The CDR3 sequence: CASSFGTELYGYTF. CDR3 nucleotide sequence: TGTGCCAGCAGTTTTGGGACAGAATTATATGGCTACACCTTC.

The chain has TRBV9 and TRBJ2-3, with 12 bases that match TRBD2. The CDR3 runs to 17 residues. Per germline, CDR1 SGDLS and CDR2 YYNGEE. Losses at the gene ends were 0 bases for V and 5 bases for J; bases not matched to a gene: 7. In DNA form, the CDR3 reads TGTGCCAGCAGCGTAGAGGCTAGCGGGGGGGCAAGAGATACGCAGTATTTT. Translated, it gives CASSVEASGGARDTQYF.

The chain recombines TRBV15 with TRBJ1-2; D is ambiguous. Germline V gives CDR1 LNHNV, CDR2 YYDKDF (reference sequence). The CDR3 is made up of 15 amino acids. The V end was cut by 0 bases, the J end by 7 bases, with 15 bases between. The CDR3 here is CATSREGRSIGGYTF. CDR3 in DNA: TGTGCCACCAGCAGAGAGGGCCGGAGCATCGGTGGCTACACCTTC.

The chain links TRBV6-5 to TRBJ2-1; 7 bases are a match to TRBD1. V dropped 0 bases and J dropped 4; count of bases not matched to a gene: 0. Germline lookup yields CDR1 MNHEY and CDR2 SVGAGI. This CDR3 spans 14 amino acids. CDR3 sequence (DNA): TGTGCCAGCAGTTACTCGACAGGGTACAATGAGCAGTTCTTC. Its protein product is CASSYSTGYNEQFF.

The J gene is TRBJ2-3, the V gene TRBV5-1; a weak D match, TRBD1 (5 bases). Trimming pared 0 bases from V and 3 bases from J, leaving 8 bases between. Germline CDR1 SGHRS, CDR2 YFSETQ. The CDR3 is made up of 14 amino acids. Here the CDR3 DNA reads TGCGCCAGCAGCTTGGTTCCAGGGACAGATACGCAGTATTTT. It specifies CASSLVPGTDTQYF.

This clone was observed a handful of times. This sequence joins TRBV7-2 and TRBJ2-7, with 7 nucleotides matching TRBD1. With 1 base clipped from V and 3 bases from J, the junction kept 6 bases outside the gene matches. Germline V lookup: CDR1 SGHTA, CDR2 FQGNSA. CDR3 length: 15 residues. This chain's CDR3 is CASSLVRGQDYEQYF. CDR3 coding DNA: TGTGCCAGCAGCTTAGTTCGAGGACAGGACTACGAGCAGTACTTC.